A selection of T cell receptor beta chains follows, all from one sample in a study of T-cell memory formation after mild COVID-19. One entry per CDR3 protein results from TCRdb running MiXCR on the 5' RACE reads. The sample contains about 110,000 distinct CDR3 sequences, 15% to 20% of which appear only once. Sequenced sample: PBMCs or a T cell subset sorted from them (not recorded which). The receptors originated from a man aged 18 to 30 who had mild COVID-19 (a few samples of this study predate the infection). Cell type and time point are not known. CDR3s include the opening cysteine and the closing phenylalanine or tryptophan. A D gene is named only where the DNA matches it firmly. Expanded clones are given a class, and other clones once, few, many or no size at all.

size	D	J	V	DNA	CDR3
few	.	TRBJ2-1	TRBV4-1	TGCGCCAGCAGCCAAGGATGGACAAAGGGGATCTACAATGAGCAGTTCTTC	CASSQGWTKGIYNEQFF
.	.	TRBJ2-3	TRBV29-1	TGCAGCGTTGGGAACCCAGGAGGGGGGCAGTATTTT	CSVGNPGGGQYF
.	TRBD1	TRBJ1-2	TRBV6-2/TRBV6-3	TGTGCCAGTTTCAGGGACAGCGTCGGTGGCTACACCTTC	CASFRDSVGGYTF
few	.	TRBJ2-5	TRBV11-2	TGTGCCAGCAGCTTATCTGGTGTTACGACCCAGTACTTC	CASSLSGVTTQYF
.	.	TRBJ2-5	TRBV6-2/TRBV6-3	TGTGCCAGCAGTTACTCGTCGAAGACCCAGTACTTC	CASSYSSKTQYF
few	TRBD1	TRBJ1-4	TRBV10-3	TGTGCCATCGCGAAGACAGGGGAGCAGGAAAAACTGTTTTTT	CAIAKTGEQEKLFF
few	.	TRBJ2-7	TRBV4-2	TGTGCCAGCAGCCCTGGGCAGGGGAATCGGGAGCAGTACTTC	CASSPGQGNREQYF
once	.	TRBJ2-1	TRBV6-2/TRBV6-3	TGTGCCAGCAGTAAAAGTAGATCCTACAATGAGCAGTTCTTC	CASSKSRSYNEQFF
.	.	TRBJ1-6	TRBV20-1	TGCAGCGTAACCGGGTCCCCGAATTCACCCCTCCACTTT	CSVTGSPNSPLHF
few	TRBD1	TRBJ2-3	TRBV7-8	TGTGCCAGCCGACAAACTCGGGACAGGATGGGATTTGGGACGCAGTATTTT	CASRQTRDRMGFGTQYF
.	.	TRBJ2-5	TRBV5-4	TGTGCCAGCAGCTGGAGTAACTACCAAGAGACCCAGTACTTC	CASSWSNYQETQYF
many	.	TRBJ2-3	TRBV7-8	TGTGCCAGCAGCTTAGAAGGGGCCGCCACAGATACGCAGTATTTT	CASSLEGAATDTQYF
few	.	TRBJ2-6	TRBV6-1	TGTGCCAGCCATCTCTCTGGGGCCAACGTCCTGACTTTC	CASHLSGANVLTF
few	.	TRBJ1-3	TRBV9	TGTGCCAGCAGCGGGATGGGGGGCGGTGGAAACACCATATATTTT	CASSGMGGGGNTIYF
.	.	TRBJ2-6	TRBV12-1	TGTGCCAGCAGCTTTGCGTGCAGGGGGGTTGCTGGGGCCAACGTCCTGACTTTC	CASSFACRGVAGANVLTF